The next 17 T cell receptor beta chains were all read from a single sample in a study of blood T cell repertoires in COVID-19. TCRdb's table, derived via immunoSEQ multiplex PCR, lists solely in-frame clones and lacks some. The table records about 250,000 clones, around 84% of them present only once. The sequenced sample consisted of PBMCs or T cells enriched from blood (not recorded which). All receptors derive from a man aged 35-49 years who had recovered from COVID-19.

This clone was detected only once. CDR3 loop: CASSRVLTGELFF. The CDR3 coding sequence is TGTGCCAGCAGCCGGGTCTTAACCGGGGAGCTGTTTTTT. The rearrangement links TRBV11-3 to TRBJ2-2; no clear D. Per the germline V gene, CDR1 is SGHNT and CDR2 is YENEEA. The CDR3 runs to 13 residues. V dropped 5 bases and J dropped 5 bases, with 9 bases sitting between them. The whole variable domain, remainder taken from reference TRBV11-3 and TRBJ2-2, is EAGVVQSPRYKIIEKKQPVAFWCNPISGHNTLYWYLQNLGQGPELLIRYENEEAVDDSQLPKDRFSAERLKGVDSTLKIQPAELGDSAVYLCASSRVLTGELFFGEGSRLTVL.

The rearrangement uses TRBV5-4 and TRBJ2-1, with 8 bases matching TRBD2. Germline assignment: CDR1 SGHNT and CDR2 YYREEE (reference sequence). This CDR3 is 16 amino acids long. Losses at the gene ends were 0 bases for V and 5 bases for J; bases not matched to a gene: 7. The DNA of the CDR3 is TGTGCCAGCAGCTTGGCGGGGGGGCGCTGGGACAATGAGCAGTTCTTC. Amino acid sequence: CASSLAGGRWDNEQFF.

CDR3 in DNA: TGTGCCAGCAGGCAAAGAGCGGCCTTTGCCTACGAGCAGTACTTC. This codes for CASRQRAAFAYEQYF. The chain is built from TRBV28 and TRBJ2-7; D may be TRBD2 (5 bases). This CDR3 is built from 15 residues. V dropped 6 bases and J dropped 2 bases, with 17 bases sitting between them. CDR1 and CDR2 (germline): MDHEN, SYDVKM.

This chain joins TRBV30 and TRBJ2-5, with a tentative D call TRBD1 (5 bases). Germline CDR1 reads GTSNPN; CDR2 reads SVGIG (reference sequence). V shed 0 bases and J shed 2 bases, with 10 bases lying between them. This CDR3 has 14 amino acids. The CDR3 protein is CAWSVQDVQETQYF. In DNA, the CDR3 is TGTGCCTGGAGTGTACAGGACGTACAAGAGACCCAGTACTTC.

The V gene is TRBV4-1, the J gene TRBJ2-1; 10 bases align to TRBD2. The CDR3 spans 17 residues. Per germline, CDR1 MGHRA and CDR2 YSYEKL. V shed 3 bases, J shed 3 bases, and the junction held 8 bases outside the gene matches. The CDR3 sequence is CASSQNSGLAIYNEQFF. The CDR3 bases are TGCGCCAGCAGCCAGAACTCGGGACTAGCGATCTACAATGAGCAGTTCTTC.

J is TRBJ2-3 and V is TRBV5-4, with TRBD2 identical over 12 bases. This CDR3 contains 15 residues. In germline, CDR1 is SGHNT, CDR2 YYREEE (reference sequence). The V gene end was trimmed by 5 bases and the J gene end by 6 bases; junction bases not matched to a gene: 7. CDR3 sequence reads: CASSPGLAGQDTQYF. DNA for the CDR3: TGTGCCAGCAGTCCAGGACTAGCGGGACAGGATACGCAGTATTTT.

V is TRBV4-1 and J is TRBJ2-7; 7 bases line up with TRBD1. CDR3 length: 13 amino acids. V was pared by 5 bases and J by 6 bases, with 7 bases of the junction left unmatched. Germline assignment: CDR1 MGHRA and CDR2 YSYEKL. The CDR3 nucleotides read TGCGCCAGCAGCGCTCACAGGGGAAGCGAGCAGTACTTC. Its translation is CASSAHRGSEQYF.

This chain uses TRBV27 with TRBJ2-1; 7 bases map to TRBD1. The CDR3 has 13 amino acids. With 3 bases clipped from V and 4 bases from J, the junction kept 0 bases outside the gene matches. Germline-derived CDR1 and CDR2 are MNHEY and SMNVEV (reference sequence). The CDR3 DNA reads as TGTGCCAGCAGTTTGGGACAGTACAATGAGCAGTTCTTC. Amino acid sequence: CASSLGQYNEQFF.

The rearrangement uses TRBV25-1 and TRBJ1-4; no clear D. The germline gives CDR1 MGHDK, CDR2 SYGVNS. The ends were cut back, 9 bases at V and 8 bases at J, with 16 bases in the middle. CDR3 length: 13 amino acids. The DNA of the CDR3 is TGTGCCAGTCAAGACCGGGATGGAGAAAAACTGTTTTTT. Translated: CASQDRDGEKLFF.

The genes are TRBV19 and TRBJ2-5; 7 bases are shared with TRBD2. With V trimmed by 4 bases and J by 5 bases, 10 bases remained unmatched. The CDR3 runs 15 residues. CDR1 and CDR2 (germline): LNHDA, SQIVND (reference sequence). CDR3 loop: CASSTSGEGAETQYF. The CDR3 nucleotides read TGTGCCAGTAGTACCTCTGGGGAGGGTGCGGAGACCCAGTACTTC.

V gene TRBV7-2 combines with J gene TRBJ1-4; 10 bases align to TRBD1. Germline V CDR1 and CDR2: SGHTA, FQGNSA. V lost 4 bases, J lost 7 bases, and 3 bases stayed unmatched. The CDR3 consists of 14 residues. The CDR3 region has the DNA TGTGCCAGCAGCTCGGACAGGGGGGGTGAAAAACTGTTTTTT. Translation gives CASSSDRGGEKLFF. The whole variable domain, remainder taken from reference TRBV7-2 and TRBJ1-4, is GAGVSQSPSNKVTEKGKDVELRCDPISGHTALYWYRQSLGQGLEFLIYFQGNSAPDKSGLPSDRFSAERTGGSVSTLTIQRTQQEDSAVYLCASSSDRGGEKLFFGSGTQLSVL.

CDR3: CASSQGALPNPYEQYF. In DNA form, the CDR3 reads TGCGCCAGCAGCCAGGGCGCGCTCCCAAACCCCTACGAGCAGTACTTC. The J gene is TRBJ2-7, the V gene TRBV4-3; D unresolved. V was trimmed by 3 bases and J by 2 bases, leaving 17 bases between them. Germline values: CDR1 LGHNA, CDR2 YSLEER. The CDR3 has 16 amino acids.

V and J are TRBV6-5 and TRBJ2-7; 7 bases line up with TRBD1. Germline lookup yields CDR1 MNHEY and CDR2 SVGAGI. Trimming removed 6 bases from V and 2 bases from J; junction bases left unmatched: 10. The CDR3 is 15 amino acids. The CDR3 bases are TGTGCCAGCAGAAACAGGGGACAGAAGACCTACGAGCAGTACTTC. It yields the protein CASRNRGQKTYEQYF.

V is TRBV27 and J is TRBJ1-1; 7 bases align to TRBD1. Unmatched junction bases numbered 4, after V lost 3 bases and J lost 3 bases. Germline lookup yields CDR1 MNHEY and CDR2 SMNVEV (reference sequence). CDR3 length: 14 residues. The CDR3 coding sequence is TGTGCCAGCAGTTTGAACAGGGGCTACACTGAAGCTTTCTTT. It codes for CASSLNRGYTEAFF.

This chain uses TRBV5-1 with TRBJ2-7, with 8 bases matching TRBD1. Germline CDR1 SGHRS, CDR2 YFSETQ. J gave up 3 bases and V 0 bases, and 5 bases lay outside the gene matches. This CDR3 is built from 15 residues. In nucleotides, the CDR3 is TGCGCCAGCAGCTTGGGGTCAGGGGGCGGCTACGAGCAGTACTTC. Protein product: CASSLGSGGGYEQYF. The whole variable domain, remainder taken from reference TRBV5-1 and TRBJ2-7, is KAGVTQTPRYLIKTRGQQVTLSCSPISGHRSVSWYQQTPGQGLQFLFEYFSETQRNKGNFPGRFSGRQFSNSRSEMNVSTLELGDSALYLCASSLGSGGGYEQYFGPGTRLTVT.

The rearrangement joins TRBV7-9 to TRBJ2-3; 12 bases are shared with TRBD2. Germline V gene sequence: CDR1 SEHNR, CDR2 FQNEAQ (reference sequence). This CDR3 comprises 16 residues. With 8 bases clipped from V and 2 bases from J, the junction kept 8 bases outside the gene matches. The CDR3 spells CASARLAGGFTDTQYF. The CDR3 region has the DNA TGTGCCAGCGCTAGGCTAGCGGGAGGGTTCACAGATACGCAGTATTTT.

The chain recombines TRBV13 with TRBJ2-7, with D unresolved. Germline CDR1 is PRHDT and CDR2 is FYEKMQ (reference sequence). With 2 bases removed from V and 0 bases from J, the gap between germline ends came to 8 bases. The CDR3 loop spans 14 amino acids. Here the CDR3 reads CASSLSRFSYEQYF. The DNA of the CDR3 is TGTGCCAGCAGCTTATCCAGGTTCTCCTACGAGCAGTACTTC. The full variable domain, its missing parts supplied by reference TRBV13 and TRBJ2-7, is AAGVIQSPRHLIKEKRETATLKCYPIPRHDTVYWYQQGPGQDPQFLISFYEKMQSDKGSIPDRFSAQQFSDYHSELNMSSLELGDSALYFCASSLSRFSYEQYFGPGTRLTVT.